This record concerns one TCR beta chain sequence. Its target is unknown. V trimming: 7 bases; J trimming: 3 bases; junction bases outside the gene matches: 13. The CDR3 consists of 15 residues. From germline, CDR1 is SQVTM and CDR2 ANQGSEA. The entry originates in a study of a mutant IDH1 vaccine in newly diagnosed glioma. Study-level information: In some groups vaccination began 4-6 weeks post-radiotherapy; others received it with temozolomide.

Profiling relied on immunoSEQ multiplex PCR, and the TCRdb table lists in-frame clones only, not all of them. This sample has 73,000 or so clones; 84% occur once, and the top ten carry approximately 12%. Time point of the sample: week 35, safety follow-up. Topical imiquimod was applied with each vaccine dose, which held 300 ug of mutant IDH1 20-mer peptide. In weeks 1, 3, 5, 7, 11, 15, 19 and 23, patients were immunized, eight times in all. The sequence derives from a young man with glioma. The J gene is TRBJ2-7, the V gene TRBV29-1, with TRBD2 matching 9 bases. Sequencing was performed on PBMCs, taken from a glioma patient whose treatment included an IDH1 peptide vaccine. The CDR3 coding sequence is TGCAGCGCCAGGAATCGCGGGGGGGCAAACTACGAGCAGTACTTC. This translates into CSARNRGGANYEQYF.